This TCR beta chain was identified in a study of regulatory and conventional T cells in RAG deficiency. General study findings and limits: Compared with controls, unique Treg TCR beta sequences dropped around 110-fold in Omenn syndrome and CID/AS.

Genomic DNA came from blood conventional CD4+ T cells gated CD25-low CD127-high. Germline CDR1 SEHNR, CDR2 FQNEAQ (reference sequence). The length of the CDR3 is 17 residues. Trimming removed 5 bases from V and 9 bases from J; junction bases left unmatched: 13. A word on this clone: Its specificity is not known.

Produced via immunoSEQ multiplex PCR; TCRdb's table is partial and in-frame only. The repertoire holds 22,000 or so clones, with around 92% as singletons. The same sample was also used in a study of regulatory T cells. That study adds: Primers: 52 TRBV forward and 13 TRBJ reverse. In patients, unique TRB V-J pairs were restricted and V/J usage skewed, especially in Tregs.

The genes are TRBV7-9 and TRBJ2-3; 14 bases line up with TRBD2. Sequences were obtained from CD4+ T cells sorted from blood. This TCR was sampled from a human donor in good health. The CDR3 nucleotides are TGTGCCAGCAGCCACTCCGGGACTAGCGGGAGTGGACCCACGCAGTATTTT. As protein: CASSHSGTSGSGPTQYF. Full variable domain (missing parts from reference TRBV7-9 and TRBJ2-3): DTGVSQNPRHKITKRGQNVTFRCDPISEHNRLYWYRQTLGQGPEFLTYFQNEAQLEKSRLLSDRFSAERPKGSFSTLEIQRTEQGDSAMYLCASSHSGTSGSGPTQYFGPGTRLTVL.